These 11 T cell receptor beta chains were all obtained from the same sample, sequenced in a study of T cells after somatic rescue of genetic block. Libraries were prepared by immunoSEQ multiplex PCR; TCRdb keeps only in-frame clonotypes and omits some of them. The repertoire consists of roughly 110,000 clones, with 75% to 95% occurring once and the leading ten covering approximately 1.5%. Sequencing used peripheral blood mononuclear cells (PBMCs). These receptors came from a woman between 18 and 29 years old.

This sequence joins TRBV7-8 and TRBJ1-5; no firm D call. V shed 0 bases and J shed 7 bases, with 13 bases lying between them. This CDR3 comprises 15 residues. From germline, CDR1 is SGHVS and CDR2 FQNEAQ. This CDR3 is CASSLAGIGAQPQHF. CDR3 nucleotide sequence: TGTGCCAGCAGCTTAGCGGGCATCGGAGCCCAGCCCCAGCATTTT.

This clone appeared once. The chain combines TRBV18 with TRBJ2-1, with TRBD1 as a possible D gene (6 bases). The CDR3 is 16 amino acids. The germline CDR1 and CDR2 sequences are KGHSH and LQKENI. V lost 0 bases, J lost 3 bases, and 12 bases lay in between. The CDR3 reads CASSPPGQPSYNEQFF. The CDR3 DNA follows: TGTGCCAGCTCACCACCGGGACAACCTAGCTACAATGAGCAGTTCTTC.

This rearrangement joins TRBV6-5 to TRBJ1-2, with 8 bases aligning to TRBD1. Germline V gene lookup returns CDR1 MNHEY and CDR2 SVGAGI. The CDR3 length is 14 residues. The V gene end was trimmed by 1 base and the J gene end by 4 bases; junction bases not matched to a gene: 2. The CDR3 bases are TGTGCCAGCAGTTACTTAACAGGGGGCTATGGCTACACCTTC. Its translation: CASSYLTGGYGYTF.

In this sample, this clone turned up once. The CDR3 sequence is CASSLGQDYEQYF. CDR3 bases: TGTGCCAGCTCACTTGGACAGGACTACGAGCAGTACTTC. This rearrangement joins TRBV18 to TRBJ2-7; TRBD1 agrees at 7 bases. The length of the CDR3 is 13 residues. The germline V gene encodes CDR1 KGHSH and CDR2 LQKENI. Unmatched junction bases numbered 3, after V lost 4 bases and J lost 3 bases. Supplemented by reference TRBV18 and TRBJ2-7, the full variable domain reads NAGVMQNPRHLVRRRGQEARLRCSPMKGHSHVYWYRQLPEEGLKFMVYLQKENIIDESGMPKERFSAEFPKEGPSILRIQQVVRGDSAAYFCASSLGQDYEQYFGPGTRLTVT.

J is TRBJ1-2 and V is TRBV6-5; D may be TRBD1 (6 bases). This CDR3 is 15 amino acids long. Germline-derived CDR1 and CDR2 are MNHEY and SVGAGI. Trimming removed 0 bases from V and 3 bases from J, with 11 bases in between. The CDR3 DNA reads TGTGCCAGCAGTTACTCGGGGGGGCCCCACTATGGCTACACCTTC. Translated: CASSYSGGPHYGYTF.

V is TRBV19 and J is TRBJ2-3; 9 bases match TRBD2. CDR3 length: 14 amino acids. After removal of 4 bases from V and 2 bases from J, the junction contained 1 base not matched to a gene. Germline CDR1 and CDR2: LNHDA and SQIVND (reference sequence). The CDR3 nucleotides read TGTGCCAGTAGTACTAGCGGGGTCACAGATACGCAGTATTTT. This sequence encodes CASSTSGVTDTQYF.

This clone was picked up one time. The chain carries TRBV11-3 and TRBJ1-2, with D possibly TRBD1 on 5 matching bases. Looked up from germline, CDR1 is SGHNT and CDR2 is YENEEA. Trimming took off 5 bases at V and 4 bases at J, with 14 bases between the two ends. The CDR3 runs 14 residues. The CDR3 DNA is TGTGCCAGCAGCCAACCCCTCCAGGGCTATGGCTACACCTTC. Translation gives CASSQPLQGYGYTF.

The chain couples TRBV7-2 to TRBJ2-2; the D is unclear. This CDR3 has 13 amino acids. Germline V CDR1 and CDR2: SGHTA, FQGNSA. Trimming took off 5 bases at V and 7 bases at J, with 11 bases between the two ends. The CDR3 sequence is CASSLWWDGELFF. The DNA for the CDR3 is TGTGCCAGCAGCCTTTGGTGGGACGGGGAGCTGTTTTTT.

The chain uses TRBV4-2 and TRBJ2-1, with D unclear. Germline V gives CDR1 LGHNA, CDR2 YNFKEQ. The CDR3 length is 16 residues. V lost 0 bases and J 4 bases, leaving 13 bases between the germline ends. The chain's CDR3 is CASSQDPQMGYNEQFF. In nucleotides, the CDR3 is TGTGCCAGCAGCCAAGACCCCCAGATGGGTTACAATGAGCAGTTCTTC.

This clone has just one count. The chain has TRBV7-2 and TRBJ2-6, with a tentative D call TRBD1 (6 bases). CDR3 length: 16 residues. V was cut by 7 bases and J by 1 base, with 14 bases left in between. Per germline, CDR1 SGHTA and CDR2 FQGNSA. DNA of the CDR3: TGTGCCAGCACCTTGCCAGGGGTTTCTGGGGCCAACGTCCTGACTTTC. Amino acid sequence: CASTLPGVSGANVLTF. Together with reference TRBV7-2 and TRBJ2-6, the CDR3 gives the full variable domain: GAGVSQSPSNKVTEKGKDVELRCDPISGHTALYWYRQSLGQGLEFLIYFQGNSAPDKSGLPSDRFSAERTGGSVSTLTIQRTQQEDSAVYLCASTLPGVSGANVLTFGAGSRLTVL.

The V call is TRBV7-9, the J call TRBJ2-7, with D perhaps being TRBD1 or TRBD2 (5 bases each). The CDR3 has 15 residues. V was cut by 1 base and J by 0 bases, with 10 bases left in between. Germline assignment: CDR1 SEHNR and CDR2 FQNEAQ (reference sequence). The CDR3 DNA reads as TGTGCCAGCAGCTTAGGGGGGTCGATCTCCTACGAGCAGTACTTC. Translated: CASSLGGSISYEQYF.